Listed below are T cell receptor beta chains from one sample, sequenced in a study of T-cell memory formation after mild COVID-19. TCRdb recomputed calls from the 5' RACE reads with MiXCR, one row per CDR3 protein. Of approximately 350,000 distinct CDR3 sequences detected, approximately 29% appear once; the ten largest clones hold approximately 15%. The sequenced sample was PBMCs or a T cell subset sorted from them (not recorded which). Receptors were obtained from an adult woman who had mild COVID-19 (a few samples of this study predate the infection). Cell type and time point are not known. Both conserved end residues are part of each CDR3. A D gene is named only where the DNA matches it firmly. Clone size is stated in some rows and not others, as once, few, many or a class when expanded.

CDR3aa	CDR3nt	abundance	j_gene	d_gene	v_gene
CATGQGFYEQYF	TGTGCCACCGGACAGGGTTTCTACGAGCAGTACTTC	few	TRBJ2-7	TRBD1	TRBV25-1
CATSDLTVTDTQYF	TGTGCCACCAGTGATTTGACAGTAACAGATACGCAGTATTTT	NA	TRBJ2-3	NA	TRBV24-1
CASSSSTPRVTSRQYF	TGCGCCAGCAGCTCCAGTACCCCCAGGGTTACGAGCAGGCAGTACTTC	NA	TRBJ2-7	NA	TRBV4-3
CASSFTGETQYF	TGTGCCAGCAGCTTTACAGGAGAGACCCAGTACTTC	NA	TRBJ2-5	NA	TRBV5-4
CATSRDLGQGYEKLFF	TGTGCCACCAGCAGAGATCTGGGACAGGGATATGAAAAACTGTTTTTT	NA	TRBJ1-4	TRBD1	TRBV15
CASSYSGRKEFF	TGTGCCAGCAGTTACTCCGGGAGGAAGGAGTTCTTC	NA	TRBJ2-1	TRBD2	TRBV6-5
CASRTGLYEQYF	TGTGCCAGCAGGACAGGGCTCTACGAGCAGTACTTC	NA	TRBJ2-7	TRBD1	TRBV27
CASSPGFQNQPQHF	TGTGCCAGCAGCCCGGGGTTCCAAAATCAGCCCCAGCATTTT	NA	TRBJ1-5	NA	TRBV5-6
CASSQVETRDVLRKETQYF	TGTGCCAGCAGCCAAGTGGAGACCCGGGACGTCCTTAGGAAAGAGACCCAGTACTTC	NA	TRBJ2-5	NA	TRBV3-1
CSARGRTAYEQYF	TGCAGTGCTAGAGGGCGGACAGCCTACGAGCAGTACTTC	NA	TRBJ2-7	NA	TRBV20-1
CASSLGLEGADTQYF	TGCGCCAGCAGCTTGGGCTTGGAGGGAGCAGATACGCAGTATTTT	NA	TRBJ2-3	NA	TRBV5-1
CATSDSRTGTGELFF	TGTGCCACCAGTGATTCGAGGACAGGGACCGGGGAGCTGTTTTTT	NA	TRBJ2-2	TRBD1	TRBV24-1
CASSPIRTVETQYF	TGTGCCAGCAGCCCGATTCGGACCGTCGAAACGCAGTATTTT	NA	TRBJ2-3	NA	TRBV7-6
CASSEAGVGRPQHF	TGTGCCAGCAGTGAAGCCGGGGTAGGGCGGCCCCAGCATTTT	few	TRBJ1-5	NA	TRBV2
CASSLEGQTYNEQFF	TGCGCCAGCAGCTTGGAGGGACAGACCTACAATGAGCAGTTCTTC	few	TRBJ2-1	TRBD1	TRBV5-1
CASSGAPEETQYF	TGCGCCAGCAGCGGGGCACCGGAGGAGACCCAGTACTTC	NA	TRBJ2-5	NA	TRBV5-1
CAWSYLKNTEAFF	TGTGCCTGGAGTTATCTGAAGAACACTGAAGCTTTCTTT	NA	TRBJ1-1	NA	TRBV30
CASSTGSSGGTNTGELFF	TGTGCCAGCAGCACAGGGTCCTCAGGGGGAACGAACACCGGGGAGCTGTTTTTT	many	TRBJ2-2	NA	TRBV21-1
CASTLLSGSYNEQFF	TGTGCCAGCACCCTCCTTAGCGGGTCCTACAATGAGCAGTTCTTC	NA	TRBJ2-1	TRBD2	TRBV2
CASSTGGLITDTQYF	TGTGCCAGCAGTACAGGGGGCTTGATCACAGATACGCAGTATTTT	few	TRBJ2-3	TRBD1	TRBV6-5
CASSPPRNQGGQPQHF	TGTGCCAGCAGCCCACCCAGGAACCAAGGGGGTCAGCCCCAGCATTTT	NA	TRBJ1-5	NA	TRBV12-3/TRBV12-4
CASSGPGQRYKNIQYF	TGTGCCAGCAGTGGACCGGGACAGAGATACAAAAACATTCAGTACTTC	few	TRBJ2-4	TRBD1	TRBV12-3/TRBV12-4
CASSQPGLADNEQFF	TGTGCCAGCAGCCAGCCGGGACTAGCGGATAATGAGCAGTTCTTC	NA	TRBJ2-1	TRBD2	TRBV3-1
CASRRRRGTDTQYF	TGTGCCAGCAGGCGTCGGCGGGGGACAGATACGCAGTATTTT	few	TRBJ2-3	TRBD2	TRBV12-3/TRBV12-4
CASRAGTENTEAFF	TGTGCCAGCAGGGCCGGGACAGAGAACACTGAAGCTTTCTTT	many	TRBJ1-1	TRBD1	TRBV6-1
CASSGRTSGVETQYF	TGTGCCAGCAGCGGGCGGACTAGCGGGGTTGAGACCCAGTACTTC	NA	TRBJ2-5	TRBD2	TRBV11-2
CASSPGTGHNQPQHF	TGCGCCAGCAGCCCGGGGACAGGGCACAATCAGCCCCAGCATTTT	NA	TRBJ1-5	TRBD1	TRBV5-1
CSVVLAGGQDTQYF	TGCAGCGTTGTGTTGGCGGGAGGGCAAGATACGCAGTATTTT	few	TRBJ2-3	TRBD2	TRBV29-1
CASSPTWGQGTPGSYEQYF	TGTGCCAGCAGTCCTACCTGGGGACAGGGAACCCCAGGGAGCTACGAGCAGTACTTC	NA	TRBJ2-7	TRBD1	TRBV6-5
CATSDGQRGGRGNEQFF	TGTGCCACCAGTGATGGACAGCGGGGGGGCCGAGGCAATGAGCAGTTCTTC	NA	TRBJ2-1	TRBD2	TRBV24-1
CATSDSLWTGTGELFF	TGTGCCACCAGTGATTCCCTGTGGACGGGCACCGGGGAGCTGTTTTTT	few	TRBJ2-2	NA	TRBV24-1
CATSDLGTGATGELFF	TGTGCCACCAGTGATTTGGGGACAGGGGCCACCGGGGAGCTGTTTTTT	NA	TRBJ2-2	TRBD1	TRBV24-1
CASSQGINEQFF	TGTGCCAGCTCACAGGGAATCAATGAGCAGTTCTTC	few	TRBJ2-1	NA	TRBV18
CASSPQTLRVMNTEAFF	TGTGCCAGCAGCCCACAGACTTTACGGGTGATGAACACTGAAGCTTTCTTT	NA	TRBJ1-1	NA	TRBV7-8
CASRATPGQIVVGSNQPQHF	TGTGCCAGCAGAGCAACCCCGGGACAGATCGTTGTGGGTAGCAATCAGCCCCAGCATTTT	once	TRBJ1-5	TRBD1	TRBV6-6
CASSRGERSYQETQYF	TGTGCCAGCAGCCGGGGGGAGCGGAGCTACCAAGAGACCCAGTACTTC	NA	TRBJ2-5	TRBD2	TRBV7-2
CASVQGWTGELFF	TGTGCCAGCGTTCAGGGATGGACCGGGGAGCTGTTTTTT	few	TRBJ2-2	NA	TRBV12-3/TRBV12-4
CASSFARGDPYEQYF	TGTGCCAGCAGCTTTGCTCGCGGGGACCCCTACGAGCAGTACTTC	NA	TRBJ2-7	NA	TRBV7-2
CASSQGLLLAAGELFF	TGCGCCAGCAGCCAAGGTCTACTTCTAGCGGCCGGGGAGCTGTTTTTT	NA	TRBJ2-2	TRBD2	TRBV4-3
CASSVGQNTDTQYF	TGTGCCAGCAGCGTAGGACAAAACACAGATACGCAGTATTTT	few	TRBJ2-3	NA	TRBV9
CASSVGTVTEKLFF	TGTGCCAGCAGCGTTGGGACGGTTACCGAAAAACTGTTTTTT	NA	TRBJ1-4	NA	TRBV6-5
CSAPLEVLAGDNEQFF	TGCAGTGCTCCTCTCGAAGTCCTAGCGGGGGACAATGAGCAGTTCTTC	NA	TRBJ2-1	TRBD2	TRBV20-1
CASSSGTDYGYTF	TGTGCCAGCAGTTCCGGGACTGACTATGGCTACACCTTC	few	TRBJ1-2	NA	TRBV28
CASSPIGGGDTDTQYF	TGCGCCAGCAGCCCTATTGGGGGGGGCGACACAGATACGCAGTATTTT	NA	TRBJ2-3	NA	TRBV5-1
CASSQTGNTGELFF	TGCGCCAGCAGCCAGACAGGGAACACCGGGGAGCTGTTTTTT	NA	TRBJ2-2	NA	TRBV5-1
CASSQGGSGTYEQYF	TGTGCCAGCAGCCAAGGGGGCTCGGGGACCTACGAGCAGTACTTC	NA	TRBJ2-7	NA	TRBV3-1
CASSSTSGRAYGEQFF	TGTGCCAGCAGCTCTACTAGCGGGAGGGCCTATGGTGAGCAGTTCTTC	NA	TRBJ2-1	TRBD2	TRBV7-9
CSVMAAEHGQYF	TGCAGCGTAATGGCGGCGGAACACGGGCAGTACTTC	NA	TRBJ2-7	NA	TRBV29-1
CASSQLLGQGNYGYTF	TGCGCCAGCAGCCAACTATTGGGACAGGGAAACTATGGCTACACCTTC	few	TRBJ1-2	TRBD1	TRBV4-3
CAYRGQGRNNQPQHF	TGTGCCTACAGGGGACAGGGTAGAAACAATCAGCCCCAGCATTTT	NA	TRBJ1-5	TRBD1	TRBV30
CATSDPGELSNEQFF	TGTGCCACCAGTGATCCGGGGGAGTTGAGCAATGAGCAGTTCTTC	NA	TRBJ2-1	NA	TRBV24-1
CATKPGTSGTLAYEQYF	TGTGCCACCAAACCCGGGACTAGCGGGACCCTGGCCTACGAGCAGTACTTC	few	TRBJ2-7	TRBD2	TRBV27
CASSKIPSYTDTQYF	TGTGCCAGCAGCAAAATCCCGAGTTACACAGATACGCAGTATTTT	few	TRBJ2-3	NA	TRBV21-1
CASSPTQGSYGYTF	TGTGCCAGCAGCCCAACTCAGGGTAGTTATGGCTACACCTTC	NA	TRBJ1-2	NA	TRBV5-6